This TCR beta chain was profiled in a study of T cell responses to AZD1222 COVID-19 vaccine (dated by TCRdb to about 2021). For context, the study as a whole: AZD1222 recipients whose second dose came at about 4 weeks and those whose second dose came at about 12 weeks were combined into one group, since spike-specific TCR depth and breadth did not differ between the two schedules. Trial participants were enrolled into age subgroups of 18-55, 56-69 and 70-plus years, which contained 148, 28 and 57 TCR-sequenced participants, respectively. TCR sequencing covered more than 230 trial participants: roughly 200 given two doses of AZD1222 and approximately 26 given two doses of MenACWY control vaccine. The paper's findings and limits, for the study overall: After two AZD1222 doses, both the breadth and the depth of spike-specific TCRs were significantly higher than at day 0 and than in MenACWY recipients. Nearly half of unique spike-specific TCRs reportedly recognized epitopes outside regions mutated in the B.1.351 and B.1.1.7 variants. Only five to seven AZD1222 recipients were SARS-CoV-2 seropositive at baseline, limiting conclusions about previously exposed vaccinees. Vaccine-associated CD4 TCRs spanned the whole spike protein, with dominant responses in regions 160-218 and 743-854. No day 14 peak-response samples were available, so repertoires were characterized only after the peak T cell response. The 56-69-year group was small, and its depth increase did not reach significance, likely because of low power. Participants were mostly white British and included more females than males, and it was suggested by the authors that clonal diversity may have been underestimated.

The meaning of the sample's time point label: baseline before first vaccination. The vaccinee samples were drawn from two UK trials, COV001 and COV002, one of which was a single-blind randomized controlled phase 2/3 trial testing AZD1222 (ChAdOx1 nCoV-19) in healthy adults. For TCRbeta chain sequencing, PBMC samples from trial participants were taken at day 0 and at day 28 after the second dose. Points on this clone: It lacks a known antigen. Per-base quality was not reported, and no clone a single base away is much larger than it.

CDR1 and CDR2 were assigned from the germline V gene as SGHTS and YDEGEE. The CDR3 sequence holds 14 residues, the cysteine and phenylalanine included. Only the CDR3 region is kept as DNA, spanning 42 bases read in frame from base 1. Relative to germline, V is 4 bases shorter and J is 3 bases shorter, with 13 bases between their ends. The CDR3 regions of human TCRbeta chains were analyzed by immunosequencing. In the original analysis: TCRs in the repertoires were compared against a reference library of SARS-CoV-2-specific TCRs that had been generated with the MIRA antigen-specificity platform. Breadth was defined as the fraction of unique TCRs that were SARS-CoV-2-associated. Depth was defined as the fraction of total T cells that were SARS-CoV-2-associated. Using the MIRA data, every spike-specific TCR was mapped to the spike region that the TCR reacted to and assigned to either a CD4 or a CD8 class. Log10-transformed breadth and depth values were compared by one-way ANOVA with Sidak's multiple comparisons tests. This is the immuneACCESS table as TCRdb keeps it, with only in-frame sequences that have V and J called. A part of the clones is gone; compared with another copy, unresolved V genes explain less than half, and the rest is unexplained. V and J calls and clone size come straight from that table; D and trimming were deduced from the DNA. Counted in this sample were 90,000 to 100,000 clones; 85% to 90% of them appeared once. The top ten constitute about 3.9% of the sample.

The chain is encoded by TRBV5-8 joined to TRBJ1-1, with no reliable assignment of the D segment. The clonotype was recovered from an adult in good health. The specimen was peripheral blood, collected on day 0 of AZD1222 vaccination. The base sequence is TGTGCCAGCAGCGTCTCCCTGAGGGACACTGAAGCTTTCTTT. Its translation is CASSVSLRDTEAFF.